This TCR beta chain was captured by sequencing in a study of regulatory T cells in long-lasting Graves disease. This clonotype came up a few times. Time point specified: newly diagnosed GD, antithyroid drugs for less than 3 months. PBMCs provided the RNA from which the TCR library was made. Sequencing libraries for TCR beta were prepared with iRepertoire HTBI primers and Arm-PCR of CDR3 regions. TCRdb ran MiXCR on the multiplex PCR reads and lists one entry per CDR3 protein. The sample has 400,000 to 550,000 distinct CDR3 sequences, roughly 15% seen once. These data also formed part of another study, on T cells in Graves' hyperthyroidism and ophthalmopathy.

This clonotype originated in a woman aged 25 to 39 with Graves disease. The sample in question was peripheral blood mononuclear cells (PBMCs), obtained at new diagnosis, from a patient treated with antithyroid drugs.

As DNA, the CDR3 is TGTGCCACCCAGCCCGGGACAAACACCGGGGAGCTGTTTTTT. Translated: CATQPGTNTGELFF. The chain links TRBV7-9 to TRBJ2-2; possible D gene TRBD1, 6 bases. V dropped 10 bases and J dropped 2 bases, with 14 bases sitting between them. The CDR3 extends over 14 amino acids. Germline lookup yields CDR1 SEHNR and CDR2 FQNEAQ (reference sequence).